This TCR delta chain emerged from a study of γδ T cells in repeated Plasmodium falciparum infection. Study context: Age- and gender-matched Australian children served as comparison for malaria-exposed Malian children.

With respect to this clone: This DNA's translation differs at residue 23 from TCRdb's protein, which comes from a much larger clone; a read error is likely, and the protein shown is translated from the DNA.

TCRdb re-called the multiplex PCR reads with CATT. The table has tens of thousands of delta-chain clones, approximately 1% seen once. Sequenced material: gamma-delta T cells from blood. The sequence derives from a pool of human donors (malaria-infected and uninfected, not separated).

In nucleotides, the CDR3 is TGTGCCTGTGACACCGGATTGGCGAGTCCTACTATAGCTGGGGGCCCTCGGAACACCGATAAACTCACCTTT. Its protein is CACDTGLASPTIAGGPRNTDKLTF. No J gene was called, and the V gene is TRDV2; TRDD3 reflects the table's D call only, with no check against the DNA. CDR1 and CDR2 from the germline V gene are GEAIGNYY and EKD. The CDR3 runs to 24 residues.